One sample yielded the 21 T cell receptor beta chains listed below, sequenced in a study of persistence of HIV-infected CD4 T cells. The libraries were made with immunoSEQ version 4 in survey mode. Produced via immunoSEQ multiplex PCR; TCRdb's table is partial and in-frame only. The sample holds about 40,000 clones, around 78% seen once. Which antigens these TCRs recognize remains unknown. Cells were stimulated with overlapping HIV-1 Gag 15-mer peptides. CD40L-negative CD69-negative CD45RO-high memory CD4+ T cells were sorted as populations depleted of antigen-responding cells. The sequenced sample was CD4+ T cells sorted from PBMCs after roughly 18-hour stimulation, obtained from a patient who received antiretroviral therapy. The source of these receptors is an adult man with HIV who was CMV-seropositive.

The chain employs TRBV14 and TRBJ1-2, with a tentative D call TRBD1 (5 bases). The CDR3 covers 15 residues. V lost 0 bases and J 2 bases, leaving 10 bases between the germline ends. Germline V lookup: CDR1 SGHDN, CDR2 FVKESK. The CDR3 DNA is TGTGCCAGCAGCCAAGATGCGACAGCCAACTATGGCTACACCTTC. Its protein is CASSQDATANYGYTF. The full variable domain, its missing parts supplied by reference TRBV14 and TRBJ1-2, is EAGVTQFPSHSVIEKGQTVTLRCDPISGHDNLYWYRRVMGKEIKFLLHFVKESKQDESGMPNNRFLAERTGGTYSTLKVQPAELEDSGVYFCASSQDATANYGYTFGSGTRLTVV.

This clone was found a few times. The V and J genes are TRBV27 and TRBJ1-2; a possible D gene is TRBD1 (5 bases). V was clipped by 2 bases and J by 2 bases, with 12 bases between them. CDR1 and CDR2 (germline): MNHEY, SMNVEV (reference sequence). The CDR3 consists of 15 residues. DNA for the CDR3: TGTGCCAGCAGTTTAACAGGCGCAACCAACTATGGCTACACCTTC. This gives the protein CASSLTGATNYGYTF.

This clone counts as medium-sized. V and J are TRBV19 and TRBJ1-2, with TRBD1 identical over 7 bases. Germline V gives CDR1 LNHDA, CDR2 SQIVND (reference sequence). This CDR3 has 17 amino acids. The trim removed 0 bases at V and 4 bases at J, leaving 11 bases unmatched. CDR3 region: CASSIDLMTGKGYGYTF. The DNA for the CDR3 is TGTGCCAGTAGTATAGACTTAATGACAGGGAAGGGCTATGGCTACACCTTC.

J is TRBJ2-1 and V is TRBV24-1; 9 positions agree with TRBD2. The V and J ends lost 2 bases and 8 bases, in that order; junction bases with no gene match: 6. The CDR3 is 15 amino acids. Germline CDR1 and CDR2: KGHDR and SFDVKD. CDR3 nucleotides: TGTGCCACCAGTGATTATAGCGGGAGCCGGGATGAGCAGTTCTTC. Its protein is CATSDYSGSRDEQFF.

This chain joins TRBV6-5 and TRBJ2-2; D possibly uses TRBD1 or TRBD2 (6 bases each). The germline V gene encodes CDR1 MNHEY and CDR2 SVGAGI. The CDR3 is 15 amino acids. Trimming pared 6 bases from V and 5 bases from J, leaving 16 bases between. CDR3 nucleotide sequence: TGTGCCAGCAGCCCCGCTGGGGGGCGGACCGGGGAGCTGTTTTTT. Translating gives CASSPAGGRTGELFF.

The CDR3 here is CASSQDSHSSGNTIYF. For the CDR3, the DNA is TGCGCCAGCAGCCAAGATTCTCATAGCTCTGGAAACACCATATATTTT. The V gene is TRBV4-3, the J gene TRBJ1-3, with D unclear. Per germline, CDR1 LGHNA and CDR2 YSLEER. The CDR3 length is 16 residues. V shed 0 bases and J shed 0 bases, with 9 bases lying between them.

V usage is TRBV7-8 and J usage is TRBJ1-3; D call uncertain. V was cut by 4 bases and J by 0 bases, with 19 bases left in between. The CDR3 has 18 amino acids. Germline V lookup: CDR1 SGHVS, CDR2 FQNEAQ. CDR3 sequence (DNA): TGTGCCAGCAGCTCCGAGGCGACCGGACCCATCTCTGGAAACACCATATATTTT. This translates into CASSSEATGPISGNTIYF.

The chain links TRBV7-8 to TRBJ1-4; 9 nucleotides align to TRBD1. Germline CDR1 SGHVS, CDR2 FQNEAQ. J gave up 7 bases and V 8 bases, and 8 bases lay outside the gene matches. CDR3 size: 14 residues. DNA of the CDR3: TGTGCCAGCTCGGTGGGGACAGGGAGTGAAAAACTGTTTTTT. Translation: CASSVGTGSEKLFF. Looking up the rest from reference TRBV7-8 and TRBJ1-4 gives the full variable domain: GAGVSQSPRYKVAKRGQDVALRCDPISGHVSLFWYQQALGQGPEFLTYFQNEAQLDKSGLPSDRFFAERPEGSVSTLKIQRTQQEDSAVYLCASSVGTGSEKLFFGSGTQLSVL.

V usage is TRBV5-1 and J usage is TRBJ1-2; D uncertain. The germline CDR1 and CDR2 sequences are SGHRS and YFSETQ. The CDR3 contains 13 residues. V lost 2 bases to trimming and J lost 1 base, with 6 bases between them. CDR3 nucleotides: TGCGCCAGCAGCTTAATGAGTAACTATGGCTACACCTTC. As protein: CASSLMSNYGYTF.

V and J are TRBV6-5 and TRBJ1-2; D gene unclear. CDR3 size: 14 residues. V gave up 0 bases and J gave up 7 bases, with 12 bases separating them. Looked up from germline, CDR1 is MNHEY and CDR2 is SVGAGI. In DNA form, the CDR3 reads TGTGCCAGCAGTTACTCCGGAAGTGGCCTTGGCTACACCTTC. It codes for CASSYSGSGLGYTF.

This clone has a handful of counts. The chain couples TRBV7-3 to TRBJ2-1; D is undetermined. Germline V gives CDR1 SGHTA, CDR2 FQGTGA. V was cut by 4 bases and J by 5 bases, with 9 bases left in between. The CDR3 has 13 residues. DNA of the CDR3: TGTGCCAGCAGCTCGACGGTGAACAATGAGCAGTTCTTC. It yields the protein CASSSTVNNEQFF.

This clone showed up just a few times. This chain connects TRBV30 to TRBJ2-1, with 11 bases aligning to TRBD2. CDR1 is GTSNPN, CDR2 SVGIG, per germline (reference sequence). Unmatched junction bases numbered 8, after V lost 0 bases and J lost 7 bases. The length of the CDR3 is 16 residues. The CDR3 DNA reads as TGTGCCTGGAGTGTACTAGCGGGAGTTGAGCGGAATGAGCAGTTCTTC. Encoded protein: CAWSVLAGVERNEQFF. Full variable domain (rest looked up from reference TRBV30 and TRBJ2-1): SQTIHQWPATLVQPVGSPLSLECTVEGTSNPNLYWYRQAAGRGLQLLFYSVGIGQISSEVPQNLSASRPQDRQFILSSKKLLLSDSGFYLCAWSVLAGVERNEQFFGPGTRLTVL.

This chain links TRBV4-2 with TRBJ2-3, with a weak D call TRBD2 (6 bases). The germline V gene encodes CDR1 LGHNA and CDR2 YNFKEQ. Trimming took off 0 bases at V and 0 bases at J, with 7 bases between the two ends. There are 15 residues in the CDR3. CDR3 DNA: TGTGCCAGCAGCCAAGATGGGACTAGCACAGATACGCAGTATTTT. Translation gives CASSQDGTSTDTQYF.

V gene TRBV10-3 combines with J gene TRBJ2-7; no definite D call. Trimming took off 6 bases at V and 2 bases at J, with 11 bases between the two ends. This CDR3 contains 13 residues. The germline V gene encodes CDR1 ENHRY and CDR2 SYGVKD. The CDR3 is CAIRQQTAYEQYF. CDR3 DNA: TGTGCCATCAGACAGCAAACAGCCTACGAGCAGTACTTC.

DNA of the CDR3: TGCGCCAGCAGCTTGGAGGCAGGGGGCGGAAACACCATATATTTT. Its translation is CASSLEAGGGNTIYF. The chain joins TRBV5-1 to TRBJ1-3; 8 bases are shared with TRBD1. This CDR3 is 15 amino acids long. Germline CDR1 reads SGHRS; CDR2 reads YFSETQ. With V trimmed by 0 bases and J by 4 bases, 3 bases remained unmatched.

The rearrangement links TRBV6-6 to TRBJ2-5; D not certain. In germline, CDR1 is MNHNY, CDR2 SVGAGI (reference sequence). Deletions cut 0 bases from V and 0 bases from J, with 5 bases between. There are 14 residues in the CDR3. CDR3 bases: TGTGCCAGCAGTTACTCTATCCACCAAGAGACCCAGTACTTC. Protein: CASSYSIHQETQYF.

The rearrangement joins TRBV10-3 to TRBJ1-3; TRBD1 might be the D (6 bases). The CDR3 loop spans 16 amino acids. Germline V gene lookup returns CDR1 ENHRY and CDR2 SYGVKD. The ends were cut back, 2 bases at V and 2 bases at J, with 13 bases in the middle. CDR3 loop: CAISEPRTATGNTIYF. The DNA for the CDR3 is TGTGCCATCAGTGAGCCCCGGACAGCTACTGGAAACACCATATATTTT.

This clone was detected only once. V and J are TRBV5-1 and TRBJ1-1, with 7 bases identical to TRBD1. CDR1 and CDR2 from the germline V gene are SGHRS and YFSETQ. With V trimmed by 4 bases and J by 4 bases, 13 bases remained unmatched. The CDR3 loop spans 16 amino acids. CDR3 coding DNA: TGCGCCAGCAGCGTCGTCCCGGGACAGAAATTCACTGAAGCTTTCTTT. It yields the protein CASSVVPGQKFTEAFF.

The chain employs TRBV12-5 and TRBJ1-1; D gene unclear. The CDR3 sequence is 20 residues long. Germline assignment: CDR1 LGHNT and CDR2 FRNRAP. V was trimmed by 1 base and J by 0 bases, leaving 24 bases between them. The CDR3 DNA follows: TGTGCTAGTGGTTTGGCCGCTCCTCGGTTACTCAGCGCCATGAACACTGAAGCTTTCTTT. This sequence encodes CASGLAAPRLLSAMNTEAFF.

The gene calls are TRBV7-2 and TRBJ2-1; TRBD1 is a possible D gene (5 bases). V was clipped by 1 base and J by 0 bases, with 13 bases between them. The CDR3 covers 17 residues. In germline, CDR1 is SGHTA, CDR2 FQGNSA. The CDR3 DNA reads TGTGCCAGCAGCTTAGGCCAGGGCCCCTTCTCCTACAATGAGCAGTTCTTC. Translation: CASSLGQGPFSYNEQFF.

The chain recombines TRBV4-2 with TRBJ1-1; D is undetermined. Trimming shortened V by 0 bases and J by 0 bases, and 11 bases separated the two germline ends. The germline gives CDR1 LGHNA, CDR2 YNFKEQ. The CDR3 is made up of 16 amino acids. The CDR3 DNA follows: TGTGCCAGCAGCCAAGAGGTCGATGAGATGAACACTGAAGCTTTCTTT. It translates to CASSQEVDEMNTEAFF.